A selection of T cell receptor beta chains follows, all from one sample in a study of lymphopenia after photon versus proton radiotherapy. Sequencing used immunoSEQ multiplex PCR; TCRdb keeps in-frame clones, though not all of them. The sample records 45,000 to 65,000 clones, about 92% being singletons. Sequences were derived from peripheral blood, sampled from a patient treated with photon-based radiotherapy. The receptors here all came from a middle-aged woman with cholangiocarcinoma. Each CDR3 is given with its conserved first and last residue. Fields, in order: clone size, D gene, J gene, V gene, CDR3 DNA, CDR3 protein. The D gene is left open where the match is weak. Only some rows state a clone size, as once, few, many or a class for expanded clones.

abundance: .; d_gene: .; j_gene: TRBJ1-2; v_gene: TRBV7-9; CDR3nt: TGTGCCAGCAGCGCTCGACAGGTCATGAACTATGGCTACACCTTC; CDR3aa: CASSARQVMNYGYTF
abundance: .; d_gene: TRBD2; j_gene: TRBJ2-1; v_gene: TRBV5-1; CDR3nt: TGCGCCAGCAGCCCCGGACTAGCGGGAGCCAATGAGCAGTTCTTC; CDR3aa: CASSPGLAGANEQFF
abundance: few; d_gene: .; j_gene: TRBJ2-1; v_gene: TRBV28; CDR3nt: TGTGCCAGCAGTTTATCGGGTCGACTGCGAGGGGAGCAGTTCTTC; CDR3aa: CASSLSGRLRGEQFF
abundance: .; d_gene: TRBD1; j_gene: TRBJ1-4; v_gene: TRBV6-1; CDR3nt: TGTGCCAGCAGTAGGACAGGGGCGGAGGAAAAACTGTTTTTT; CDR3aa: CASSRTGAEEKLFF
abundance: .; d_gene: TRBD1; j_gene: TRBJ2-1; v_gene: TRBV29-1; CDR3nt: TGCAGCGTTGGGGCACCTCTAGGGGACAGGGAGACTTACAATGAGCAGTTCTTC; CDR3aa: CSVGAPLGDRETYNEQFF
abundance: .; d_gene: TRBD1; j_gene: TRBJ2-5; v_gene: TRBV11-2; CDR3nt: TGTGCCAGCAGCCTAGGGGGCAAACAAGAGACCCAGTACTTC; CDR3aa: CASSLGGKQETQYF
abundance: .; d_gene: .; j_gene: TRBJ2-3; v_gene: TRBV7-9; CDR3nt: TGTGCCAGCAGCCCACTAGGCTCTTTGGTGGGGCCAGATACGCAGTATTTT; CDR3aa: CASSPLGSLVGPDTQYF
abundance: .; d_gene: .; j_gene: TRBJ1-1; v_gene: TRBV6-5; CDR3nt: TGTGCCAGCAGTTACGGGAGTGGTATGAACACTGAAGCTTTCTTT; CDR3aa: CASSYGSGMNTEAFF
abundance: few; d_gene: TRBD2; j_gene: TRBJ2-1; v_gene: TRBV30; CDR3nt: TGTGCCTGGAGTCCCCTAGCGGGAGTGTCCTACAATGAGCAGTTCTTC; CDR3aa: CAWSPLAGVSYNEQFF
abundance: once; d_gene: .; j_gene: TRBJ1-6; v_gene: TRBV19; CDR3nt: TGTGCCAGTACACGTCATTGGGGGCAGTCAAGCTCCTATAATTCACCCCTCCACTTT; CDR3aa: CASTRHWGQSSSYNSPLHF
abundance: .; d_gene: .; j_gene: TRBJ2-3; v_gene: TRBV5-1; CDR3nt: TGCGCCAGCAGCTTGGATCAGGGCACAGATACGCAGTATTTT; CDR3aa: CASSLDQGTDTQYF
abundance: .; d_gene: .; j_gene: TRBJ1-1; v_gene: TRBV9; CDR3nt: TGTGCCAGCAGCGTAGGGGCAGACACTGAAGCTTTCTTT; CDR3aa: CASSVGADTEAFF
abundance: few; d_gene: .; j_gene: TRBJ1-1; v_gene: TRBV19; CDR3nt: TGTGCCAGTAGCGAAAGAATGAACACTGAAGCTTTCTTT; CDR3aa: CASSERMNTEAFF
abundance: .; d_gene: TRBD2; j_gene: TRBJ2-5; v_gene: TRBV27; CDR3nt: TGTGCCAGCAGCCGCCGGGGGCGGGAGGGTGAGACCCAGTACTTC; CDR3aa: CASSRRGREGETQYF
abundance: .; d_gene: .; j_gene: TRBJ2-3; v_gene: TRBV5-4; CDR3nt: TGTGCCAGCAGCCCCTGGGGGTTCTTCGAGGCAGATACGCAGTATTTT; CDR3aa: CASSPWGFFEADTQYF
abundance: .; d_gene: .; j_gene: TRBJ2-1; v_gene: TRBV4-3; CDR3nt: TGCGCCAGCAGCCCCTCACGACTGGTCTCCTACAATGAGCAGTTCTTC; CDR3aa: CASSPSRLVSYNEQFF
abundance: .; d_gene: .; j_gene: TRBJ2-7; v_gene: TRBV5-6; CDR3nt: TGTGCCAGCAGCTGGACCAACTCCTACGAGCAGTACTTC; CDR3aa: CASSWTNSYEQYF
abundance: .; d_gene: TRBD1; j_gene: TRBJ1-1; v_gene: TRBV5-4; CDR3nt: TGTGCCAGCAGCTTGGGGGCTGGGCAGGGGGACACTGAAGCTTTCTTT; CDR3aa: CASSLGAGQGDTEAFF
abundance: .; d_gene: .; j_gene: TRBJ2-1; v_gene: TRBV9; CDR3nt: TGTGCCAGCAGCGCCCGGGGGGCCCCGGAGCAGTTCTTC; CDR3aa: CASSARGAPEQFF
abundance: .; d_gene: .; j_gene: TRBJ1-3; v_gene: TRBV5-1; CDR3nt: TGCGCCAGCAGCTCGACAGACTCTGGAAACACCATATATTTT; CDR3aa: CASSSTDSGNTIYF
abundance: .; d_gene: .; j_gene: TRBJ2-3; v_gene: TRBV9; CDR3nt: TGTGCCAGCAGCGCCCACCAGACTAATCCCACATATCATACGCAGTATTTT; CDR3aa: CASSAHQTNPTYHTQYF
abundance: .; d_gene: .; j_gene: TRBJ1-2; v_gene: TRBV11-2; CDR3nt: TGTGCCAGCAGCCCCGAGGGCGGAGGAGGATATGGCTACACCTTC; CDR3aa: CASSPEGGGGYGYTF
abundance: .; d_gene: .; j_gene: TRBJ2-1; v_gene: TRBV29-1; CDR3nt: TGCAGCGTTGAAGGGGGTAGCACCGATGAGCAGTTCTTC; CDR3aa: CSVEGGSTDEQFF
abundance: .; d_gene: TRBD2; j_gene: TRBJ2-1; v_gene: TRBV7-3; CDR3nt: TGTGCCAGCAGCTTAGGACTAGCGGGAGGAGCTGAGCAGTTCTTC; CDR3aa: CASSLGLAGGAEQFF
abundance: .; d_gene: TRBD2; j_gene: TRBJ2-5; v_gene: TRBV7-2; CDR3nt: TGTGCCAGCAGCTCCGGACTAGCGGGATACATTAGGGAGACCCAGTACTTC; CDR3aa: CASSSGLAGYIRETQYF
abundance: few; d_gene: TRBD1; j_gene: TRBJ1-5; v_gene: TRBV19; CDR3nt: TGTGCCAGTAGTGCCCAGGACAGGTCTCCGAATCAGCCCCAGCATTTT; CDR3aa: CASSAQDRSPNQPQHF
abundance: .; d_gene: .; j_gene: TRBJ1-4; v_gene: TRBV5-1; CDR3nt: TGCGCCAGCAGGCCGGGGGGCGTGACTAATGAAAAACTGTTTTTT; CDR3aa: CASRPGGVTNEKLFF
abundance: .; d_gene: .; j_gene: TRBJ2-3; v_gene: TRBV9; CDR3nt: TGTGCCAGCAGCGTAGGGGAGGTGCGGGGTACAGATACGCAGTATTTT; CDR3aa: CASSVGEVRGTDTQYF
abundance: once; d_gene: .; j_gene: TRBJ1-1; v_gene: TRBV2; CDR3nt: TGTGCCAGTGGCGATGACGGTGAAGCTTTCTTT; CDR3aa: CASGDDGEAFF
abundance: once; d_gene: TRBD1; j_gene: TRBJ2-7; v_gene: TRBV25-1; CDR3nt: TGTGCCAGCAGTGGGTACGGACAGGGATCCTACGAGCAGTACTTC; CDR3aa: CASSGYGQGSYEQYF
abundance: .; d_gene: .; j_gene: TRBJ1-5; v_gene: TRBV6-5; CDR3nt: TGTGCCAGCAGAACGGACCCGCGGGCCCAGCATTTT; CDR3aa: CASRTDPRAQHF
abundance: .; d_gene: .; j_gene: TRBJ2-1; v_gene: TRBV6-1; CDR3nt: TGTGCCAGCAGTGATAAACGACAACTTACCTACAATGAGCAGTTCTTC; CDR3aa: CASSDKRQLTYNEQFF
abundance: .; d_gene: .; j_gene: TRBJ1-3; v_gene: TRBV19; CDR3nt: TGTGCCAGTAGTTTCCTTACAGGGAGTGGAAACACCATATATTTT; CDR3aa: CASSFLTGSGNTIYF
abundance: .; d_gene: TRBD2; j_gene: TRBJ2-7; v_gene: TRBV5-8; CDR3nt: TGTGCCAGCAGGTTTAGCGGGAGCTACGAGCAGTACTTC; CDR3aa: CASRFSGSYEQYF
abundance: .; d_gene: .; j_gene: TRBJ1-5; v_gene: TRBV6-1; CDR3nt: TGTGCCAGCAGTGAAGGGGGTTCAGGTCAGCCCCAGCATTTT; CDR3aa: CASSEGGSGQPQHF
abundance: once; d_gene: .; j_gene: TRBJ2-2; v_gene: TRBV6-5; CDR3nt: TGTGCCAGCACTTACCGGGGTACCGGGGAGCTGTTTTTT; CDR3aa: CASTYRGTGELFF
abundance: few; d_gene: .; j_gene: TRBJ2-7; v_gene: TRBV11-1; CDR3nt: TGTGCCAGCAGCTTAGGGGCCTACGAGCAGTACTTC; CDR3aa: CASSLGAYEQYF
abundance: .; d_gene: .; j_gene: TRBJ1-1; v_gene: TRBV5-1; CDR3nt: TGCGCCAGCCGGGACGGACGGAGGTACACGGACACTGAAGCTTTCTTT; CDR3aa: CASRDGRRYTDTEAFF
abundance: .; d_gene: .; j_gene: TRBJ2-7; v_gene: TRBV11-2; CDR3nt: TGTGCCAGCAGCTCGGACCTCTACGAGCAGTACTTC; CDR3aa: CASSSDLYEQYF
abundance: .; d_gene: .; j_gene: TRBJ1-5; v_gene: TRBV27; CDR3nt: TGTGCCAGCAGTTCCCTTGGGGAGGGGAATCAGCCCCAGCATTTT; CDR3aa: CASSSLGEGNQPQHF
abundance: .; d_gene: .; j_gene: TRBJ2-7; v_gene: TRBV27; CDR3nt: TGTGCCAGCAGTCCCTTCCGGACAAGCTACGAGCAGTACTTC; CDR3aa: CASSPFRTSYEQYF
abundance: once; d_gene: .; j_gene: TRBJ2-3; v_gene: TRBV20-1; CDR3nt: TGCAGTGCTAGCACAGATACGCAGTATTTT; CDR3aa: CSASTDTQYF
abundance: .; d_gene: .; j_gene: TRBJ1-2; v_gene: TRBV11-2; CDR3nt: TGTGCCAGCAGCTTAGATTCAGACAGCGGCTATGGCTACACCTTC; CDR3aa: CASSLDSDSGYGYTF
abundance: .; d_gene: .; j_gene: TRBJ2-1; v_gene: TRBV7-9; CDR3nt: TGTGCCAGCAGCTTCGGGGGAACGTACAATGAGCAGTTCTTC; CDR3aa: CASSFGGTYNEQFF
abundance: .; d_gene: .; j_gene: TRBJ1-5; v_gene: TRBV28; CDR3nt: TGTGCCATCGTCGACCGAGTTGATCAGCCCCAGCATTTT; CDR3aa: CAIVDRVDQPQHF
abundance: .; d_gene: .; j_gene: TRBJ2-3; v_gene: TRBV2; CDR3nt: TGTGCCAGCAGCCGAGAGGGTAGCACAGATACGCAGTATTTT; CDR3aa: CASSREGSTDTQYF
abundance: .; d_gene: .; j_gene: TRBJ1-2; v_gene: TRBV19; CDR3nt: TGTGCCAGTATAGGGAGGGGCTCTTATGGCTACACCTTC; CDR3aa: CASIGRGSYGYTF
abundance: .; d_gene: .; j_gene: TRBJ2-3; v_gene: TRBV10-3; CDR3nt: TGTGCCATCACTCGGGCAGAGACATCTAGCACAGATACGCAGTATTTT; CDR3aa: CAITRAETSSTDTQYF
abundance: .; d_gene: .; j_gene: TRBJ1-1; v_gene: TRBV6-1; CDR3nt: TGTGCCACCCGACATCGGTCGGGGACTGAAGCTTTCTTT; CDR3aa: CATRHRSGTEAFF
abundance: .; d_gene: .; j_gene: TRBJ1-2; v_gene: TRBV4-1; CDR3nt: TGCGCCAGCAGCCACGCTCGGGACAAGAACTTC; CDR3aa: CASSHARDKNF
abundance: few; d_gene: .; j_gene: TRBJ1-1; v_gene: TRBV25-1; CDR3nt: TGTGCCAGCAGCGGGGCGAGCACTGAAGCTTTCTTT; CDR3aa: CASSGASTEAFF
abundance: .; d_gene: .; j_gene: TRBJ1-4; v_gene: TRBV30; CDR3nt: TGTGCCTGGAGTCTGATGGGGATAGGAGATGAAAAACTGTTTTTT; CDR3aa: CAWSLMGIGDEKLFF
abundance: once; d_gene: .; j_gene: TRBJ2-1; v_gene: TRBV27; CDR3nt: TGTGCCAGTCAAGCCCCGGGTCGGAGCGGACGGTTCTTC; CDR3aa: CASQAPGRSGRFF
abundance: .; d_gene: .; j_gene: TRBJ1-5; v_gene: TRBV6-6; CDR3nt: TGTGCCAGCAGCTTCCTTAGGGGGGATCAGCCCCAGCATTTT; CDR3aa: CASSFLRGDQPQHF
abundance: .; d_gene: .; j_gene: TRBJ2-7; v_gene: TRBV27; CDR3nt: TGTGCCAGCAGTTCTCGGGGAGACGAGCAGTACTTC; CDR3aa: CASSSRGDEQYF
abundance: .; d_gene: .; j_gene: TRBJ2-7; v_gene: TRBV7-9; CDR3nt: TGTGCCAGCAGCTTAGGGCGGGACTCCGCTTCCTACGAGCAGTACTTC; CDR3aa: CASSLGRDSASYEQYF
abundance: .; d_gene: .; j_gene: TRBJ1-4; v_gene: TRBV13; CDR3nt: TGTGCCAGCAGCTTAGGGGTCCTGGGTGAAAAACTGTTTTTT; CDR3aa: CASSLGVLGEKLFF